This TCR beta chain derives from a study of T-cell reconstitution after alpha-beta-depleted transplantation in children. Per the germline V gene, CDR1 is SGHTA and CDR2 is FQGNSA. This CDR3 is built from 15 residues. Trimming removed 3 bases from V and 9 bases from J; junction bases left unmatched: 8. Library preparation (for TCRbeta) was performed with unique molecular identifiers. From the PCR reads, TCRdb called clonotypes with MiXCR, one entry per CDR3 protein. Altogether about 610,000 distinct CDR3 sequences are present, roughly a tenth being singletons, with the ten largest covering less than 5%.

The V gene is TRBV7-2, the J gene TRBJ1-4; 9 bases are a match to TRBD1. Material: PBMCs from the stem cell graft donor, obtained from the stem cell graft. The source is a human donor who donated a stem cell graft to a child with acute myeloid leukemia. The CDR3 loop is CASSFRDREEKKLFF. CDR3 in DNA: TGTGCCAGCAGCTTTCGGGACAGGGAGGAGAAAAAACTGTTTTTT.